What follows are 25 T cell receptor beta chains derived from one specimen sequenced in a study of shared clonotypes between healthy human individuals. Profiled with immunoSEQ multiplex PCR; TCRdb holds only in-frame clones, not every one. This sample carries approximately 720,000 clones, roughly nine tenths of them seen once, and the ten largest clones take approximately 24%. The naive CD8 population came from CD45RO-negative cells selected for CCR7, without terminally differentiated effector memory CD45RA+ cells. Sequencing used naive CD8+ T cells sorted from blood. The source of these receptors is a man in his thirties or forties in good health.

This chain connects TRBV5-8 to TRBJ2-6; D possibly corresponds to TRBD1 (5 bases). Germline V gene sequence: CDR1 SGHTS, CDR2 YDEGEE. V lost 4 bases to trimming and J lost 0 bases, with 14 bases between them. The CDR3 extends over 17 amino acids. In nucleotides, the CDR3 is TGTGCCAGCAGCCTCGCTGACAGCCTCTCTGGGGCCAACGTCCTGACTTTC. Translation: CASSLADSLSGANVLTF. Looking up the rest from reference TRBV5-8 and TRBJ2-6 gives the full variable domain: EAGVTQSPTHLIKTRGQQATLRCSPISGHTSVYWYQQALGLGLQFLLWYDEGEERNRGNFPPRFSGRQFPNYSSELNVNALELEDSALYLCASSLADSLSGANVLTFGAGSRLTVL.

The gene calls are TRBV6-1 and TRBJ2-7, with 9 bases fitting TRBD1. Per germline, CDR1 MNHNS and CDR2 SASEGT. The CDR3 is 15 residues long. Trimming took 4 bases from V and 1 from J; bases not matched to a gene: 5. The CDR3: CASSGRDRDSYEQYF. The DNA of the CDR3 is TGTGCCAGCAGTGGTCGGGACAGGGATTCCTACGAGCAGTACTTC.

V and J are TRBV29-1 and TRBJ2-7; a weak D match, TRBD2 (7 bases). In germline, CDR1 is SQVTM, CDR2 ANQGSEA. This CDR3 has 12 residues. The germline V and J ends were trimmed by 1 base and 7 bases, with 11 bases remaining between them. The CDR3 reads CSVEGGRGEQYF. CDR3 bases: TGCAGCGTTGAAGGTGGGAGGGGGGAGCAGTACTTC.

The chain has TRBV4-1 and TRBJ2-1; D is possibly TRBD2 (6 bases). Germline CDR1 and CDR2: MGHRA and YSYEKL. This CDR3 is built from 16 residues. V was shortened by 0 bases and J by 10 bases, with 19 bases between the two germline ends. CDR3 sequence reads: CASSQDGSGQVGEQFF. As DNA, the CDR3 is TGCGCCAGCAGCCAAGATGGCAGCGGGCAGGTCGGGGAGCAGTTCTTC.

CDR3 DNA: TGCAGCATCCGATTGGACAGGCTCGGAGTCCGCGGAGCTTTCTTT. This sequence encodes CSIRLDRLGVRGAFF. This chain links TRBV29-1 with TRBJ1-1; TRBD1 agrees at 7 bases. This CDR3 has 15 residues. Germline CDR1 and CDR2: SQVTM and ANQGSEA. V lost 8 bases to trimming and J lost 10 bases; unmatched junction nucleotides: 22.

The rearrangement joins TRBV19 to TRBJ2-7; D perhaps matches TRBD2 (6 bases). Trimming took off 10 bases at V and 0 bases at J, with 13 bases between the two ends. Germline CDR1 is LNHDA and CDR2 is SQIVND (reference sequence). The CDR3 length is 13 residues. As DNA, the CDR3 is TGTGCCACCTCGTGGAGGGACTCCTACGAGCAGTACTTC. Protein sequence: CATSWRDSYEQYF.

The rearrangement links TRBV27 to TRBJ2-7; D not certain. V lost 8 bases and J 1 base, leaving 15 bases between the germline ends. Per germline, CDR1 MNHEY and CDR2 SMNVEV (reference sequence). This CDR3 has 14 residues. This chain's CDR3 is CASGSGRSSYEQYF. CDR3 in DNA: TGTGCCAGCGGATCCGGACGGTCGTCCTACGAGCAGTACTTC.

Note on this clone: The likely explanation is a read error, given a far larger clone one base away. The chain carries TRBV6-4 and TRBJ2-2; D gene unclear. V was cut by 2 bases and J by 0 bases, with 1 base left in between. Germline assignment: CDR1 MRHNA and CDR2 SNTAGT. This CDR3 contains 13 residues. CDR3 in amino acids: CASSDANTGELFF. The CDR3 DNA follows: TGTGCCAGCAGTGACGCGAACACCGGGGAGCTGTTTTTT.

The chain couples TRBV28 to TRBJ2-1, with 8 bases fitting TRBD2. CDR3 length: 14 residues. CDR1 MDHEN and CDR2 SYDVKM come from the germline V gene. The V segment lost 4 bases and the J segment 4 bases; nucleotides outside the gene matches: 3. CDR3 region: CASSSGTRYNEQFF. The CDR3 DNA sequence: TGTGCCAGCAGTTCCGGGACTAGGTACAATGAGCAGTTCTTC.

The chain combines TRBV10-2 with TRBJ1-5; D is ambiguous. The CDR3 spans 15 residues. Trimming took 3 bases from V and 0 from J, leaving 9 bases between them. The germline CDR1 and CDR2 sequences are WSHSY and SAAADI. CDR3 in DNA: TGCGCCAGCAGTGACCTTCTAGTTAGCAATCAGCCCCAGCATTTT. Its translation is CASSDLLVSNQPQHF.

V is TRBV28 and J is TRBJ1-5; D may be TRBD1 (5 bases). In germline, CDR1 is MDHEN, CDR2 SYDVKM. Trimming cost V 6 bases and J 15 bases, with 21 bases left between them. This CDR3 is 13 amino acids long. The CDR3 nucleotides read TGTGCCAGCAGAACCCGGGACGCTCGAACTCGGCATTTT. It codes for CASRTRDARTRHF.

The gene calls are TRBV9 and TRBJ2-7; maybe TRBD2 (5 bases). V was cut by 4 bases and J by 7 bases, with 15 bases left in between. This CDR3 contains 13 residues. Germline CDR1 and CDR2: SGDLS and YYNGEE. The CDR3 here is CASSHGLTEEQYF. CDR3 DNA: TGTGCCAGCAGCCACGGACTCACGGAGGAGCAGTACTTC. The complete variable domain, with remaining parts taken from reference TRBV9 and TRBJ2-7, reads DSGVTQTPKHLITATGQRVTLRCSPRSGDLSVYWYQQSLDQGLQFLIQYYNGEERAKGNILERFSAQQFPDLHSELNLSSLELGDSALYFCASSHGLTEEQYFGPGTRLTVT.

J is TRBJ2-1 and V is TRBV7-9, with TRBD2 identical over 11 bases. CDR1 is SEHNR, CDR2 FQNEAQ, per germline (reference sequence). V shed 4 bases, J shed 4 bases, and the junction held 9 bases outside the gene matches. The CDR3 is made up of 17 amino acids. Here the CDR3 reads CASSSPPGTSGYNEQFF. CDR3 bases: TGTGCCAGCAGCTCACCTCCCGGGACTAGCGGATACAATGAGCAGTTCTTC.

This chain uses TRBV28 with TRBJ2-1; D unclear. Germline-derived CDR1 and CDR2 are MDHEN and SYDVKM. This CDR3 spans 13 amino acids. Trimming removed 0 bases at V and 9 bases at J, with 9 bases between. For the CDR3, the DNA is TGTGCCAGCAGTTTATGGGGATTAGGTGAGCAGTTCTTC. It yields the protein CASSLWGLGEQFF. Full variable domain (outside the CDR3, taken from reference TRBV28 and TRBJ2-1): DVKVTQSSRYLVKRTGEKVFLECVQDMDHENMFWYRQDPGLGLRLIYFSYDVKMKEKGDIPEGYSVSREKKERFSLILESASTNQTSMYLCASSLWGLGEQFFGPGTRLTVL.

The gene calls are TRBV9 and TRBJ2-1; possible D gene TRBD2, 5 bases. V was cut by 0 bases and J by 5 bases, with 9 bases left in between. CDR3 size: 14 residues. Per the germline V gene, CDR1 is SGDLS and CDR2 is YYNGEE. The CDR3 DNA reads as TGTGCCAGCAGCGTAGTCGGGATGGACAATGAGCAGTTCTTC. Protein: CASSVVGMDNEQFF.

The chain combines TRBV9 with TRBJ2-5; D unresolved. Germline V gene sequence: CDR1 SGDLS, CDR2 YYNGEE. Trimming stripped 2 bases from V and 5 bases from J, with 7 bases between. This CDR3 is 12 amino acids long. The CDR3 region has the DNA TGTGCCAGCAGCGTGGACGAGGAGACCCAGTACTTC. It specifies CASSVDEETQYF.

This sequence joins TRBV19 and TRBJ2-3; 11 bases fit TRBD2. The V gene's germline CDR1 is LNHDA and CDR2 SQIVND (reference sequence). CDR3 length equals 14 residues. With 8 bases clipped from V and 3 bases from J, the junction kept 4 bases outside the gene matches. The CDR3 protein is CASALAGVTDTQYF. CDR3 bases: TGTGCCAGTGCACTAGCGGGAGTTACAGATACGCAGTATTTT.

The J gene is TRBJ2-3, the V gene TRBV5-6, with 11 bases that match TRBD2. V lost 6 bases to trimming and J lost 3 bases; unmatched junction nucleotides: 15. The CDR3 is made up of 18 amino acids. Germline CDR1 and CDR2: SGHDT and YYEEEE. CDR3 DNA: TGTGCCAGCAAAGACTTTAGCGGGGGGGCCCTCGGGACAGATACGCAGTATTTT. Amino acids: CASKDFSGGALGTDTQYF.

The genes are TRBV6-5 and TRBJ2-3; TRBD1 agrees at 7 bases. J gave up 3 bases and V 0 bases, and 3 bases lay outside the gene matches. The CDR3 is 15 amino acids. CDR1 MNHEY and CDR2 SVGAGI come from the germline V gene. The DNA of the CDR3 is TGTGCCAGCAGTTACTCCACAGGGGTGACAGATACGCAGTATTTT. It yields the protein CASSYSTGVTDTQYF.

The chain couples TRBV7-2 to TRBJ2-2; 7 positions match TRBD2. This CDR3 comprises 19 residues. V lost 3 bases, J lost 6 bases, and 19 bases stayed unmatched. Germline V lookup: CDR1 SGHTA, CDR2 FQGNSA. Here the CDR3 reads CASSFLMGPVQGGAGELFF. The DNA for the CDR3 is TGTGCCAGCAGCTTCCTAATGGGACCCGTTCAGGGAGGGGCCGGGGAGCTGTTTTTT.

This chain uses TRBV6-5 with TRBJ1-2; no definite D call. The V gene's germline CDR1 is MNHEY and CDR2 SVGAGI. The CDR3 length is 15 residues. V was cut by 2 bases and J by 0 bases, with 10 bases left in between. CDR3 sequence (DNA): TGTGCCAGCAGTTACAACCCAGGAGCTAACTATGGCTACACCTTC. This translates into CASSYNPGANYGYTF.

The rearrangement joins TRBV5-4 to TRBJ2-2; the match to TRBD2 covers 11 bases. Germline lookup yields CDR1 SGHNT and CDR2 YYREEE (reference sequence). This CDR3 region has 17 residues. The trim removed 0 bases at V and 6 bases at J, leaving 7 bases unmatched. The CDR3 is CASSLELAGVLAGELFF. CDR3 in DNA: TGTGCCAGCAGCTTGGAACTAGCGGGAGTTCTGGCCGGGGAGCTGTTTTTT.

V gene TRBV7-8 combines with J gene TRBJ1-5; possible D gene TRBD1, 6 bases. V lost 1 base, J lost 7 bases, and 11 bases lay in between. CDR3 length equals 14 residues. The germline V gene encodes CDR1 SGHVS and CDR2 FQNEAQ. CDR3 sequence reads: CASSLDRVGQPQHF. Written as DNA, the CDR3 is TGTGCCAGCAGCTTAGACAGGGTCGGACAGCCCCAGCATTTT.

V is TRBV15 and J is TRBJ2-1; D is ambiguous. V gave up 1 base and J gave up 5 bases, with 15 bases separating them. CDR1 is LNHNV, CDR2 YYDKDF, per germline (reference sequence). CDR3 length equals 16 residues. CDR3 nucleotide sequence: TGTGCCACCAGCAGAGCACCACCAGCCCAGGACAATGAGCAGTTCTTC. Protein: CATSRAPPAQDNEQFF.

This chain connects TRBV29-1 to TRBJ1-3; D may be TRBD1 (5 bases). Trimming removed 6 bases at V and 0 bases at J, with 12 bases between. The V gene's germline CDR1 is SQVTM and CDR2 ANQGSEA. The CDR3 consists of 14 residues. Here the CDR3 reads CSVHLGTSGNTIYF. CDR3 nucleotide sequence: TGCAGCGTACACCTGGGGACCTCTGGAAACACCATATATTTT.